The 20 T cell receptor beta chains in this list originate from one sample, sequenced in a study of HIV-infected children after antiretroviral therapy interruption. Stated treatment: PENTA 11 planned treatment interruption arm or continuous ART arm. RNA-based 3' RACE libraries used unique molecular identifiers. A single record per CDR3 protein comes from TCRdb applying MiXCR to the 3' RACE reads. The sample records about 15,000 distinct CDR3 sequences, approximately 3.6% being singletons. This specimen was CD45RO+ CD8+ T cells from PBMCs, pooled from several time points, taken from a donor given antiretroviral therapy, either interrupted or continuous. Subset described: memory CD8+ CD45RO+ CD45RA- T cells. The receptors stem from a pool of human donors with HIV.

In its sample, this clonotype was seen many times. J is TRBJ1-4 and V is TRBV7-9, with 7 nucleotides matching TRBD1. CDR1 and CDR2 from the germline V gene are SEHNR and FQNEAQ (reference sequence). V shed 3 bases and J 8 bases; nucleotides not matched to a gene: 12. The CDR3 sequence is 16 residues long. This chain's CDR3 is CASSFSDRAREEKLFF. Written as DNA, the CDR3 is TGTGCCAGCAGCTTCTCCGACAGGGCCAGGGAAGAAAAACTGTTTTTT.

By frequency in the sample, this clonotype is large. The chain uses TRBV5-1 and TRBJ1-4; no definite D call. V lost 3 bases and J lost 8, with 14 bases in between. The length of the CDR3 is 14 residues. Germline CDR1 reads SGHRS; CDR2 reads YFSETQ. CDR3 sequence reads: CASSSQMTGEKLFF. The CDR3, as DNA: TGCGCCAGCAGCTCTCAAATGACGGGAGAAAAACTGTTTTTT.

This clonotype was seen at least ten times. This chain connects TRBV5-1 to TRBJ1-2; tentative D call: TRBD1 (6 bases). Germline V gives CDR1 SGHRS, CDR2 YFSETQ. Trimming stripped 1 base from V and 8 bases from J, with 9 bases between. The CDR3 is 12 residues long. The CDR3: CASSLTGNGYTF. CDR3 nucleotide sequence: TGCGCCAGCAGCTTGACAGGGAACGGCTACACCTTC.

This clonotype was detected ten times or more. CDR3 protein: CASSQDNNNEQFF. The CDR3 DNA follows: TGTGCCAGCAGCCAAGATAACAACAATGAGCAGTTCTTC. The V call is TRBV3-1, the J call TRBJ2-1; D not resolved. V lost 0 bases and J 5 bases, leaving 5 bases between the germline ends. Germline CDR1 LGHDT, CDR2 YNNKEL (reference sequence). The CDR3 spans 13 residues.

This clonotype was recorded at least ten times. The J gene is TRBJ2-7, the V gene TRBV7-2; no definite D call. V dropped 1 base and J dropped 2 bases, with 12 bases sitting between them. The germline V gene encodes CDR1 SGHTA and CDR2 FQGNSA. This CDR3 comprises 15 residues. CDR3 protein: CASSLVPLPTYEQYF. In DNA form, the CDR3 reads TGTGCCAGCAGCTTAGTGCCCCTCCCCACCTACGAGCAGTACTTC. The whole variable domain, filled in from reference TRBV7-2 and TRBJ2-7, reads GAGVSQSPSNKVTEKGKDVELRCDPISGHTALYWYRQSLGQGLEFLIYFQGNSAPDKSGLPSDRFSAERTGGSVSTLTIQRTQQEDSAVYLCASSLVPLPTYEQYFGPGTRLTVT.

This rearrangement joins TRBV4-1 to TRBJ1-1, with D perhaps TRBD1 (6 bases). V gave up 1 base and J gave up 0 bases, with 9 bases separating them. CDR1 is MGHRA and CDR2 is YSYEKL in the germline V gene. The CDR3 is 15 amino acids. The CDR3 protein is CASSQVGAMNTEAFF. In DNA, the CDR3 is TGCGCCAGCAGCCAAGTGGGGGCTATGAACACTGAAGCTTTCTTT.

This clonotype was counted many times. The chain uses TRBV7-8 and TRBJ2-1; D may be TRBD2 (5 bases). Trimming took 5 bases from V and 8 from J, leaving 16 bases between them. The CDR3 extends over 14 amino acids. The germline V gene encodes CDR1 SGHVS and CDR2 FQNEAQ. In nucleotides, the CDR3 is TGTGCCAGCAGCCCGATGGACTCGAGAGATGAGCAGTTCTTC. Encoded protein: CASSPMDSRDEQFF.

Ten or more counts support this clonotype. The gene calls are TRBV5-8 and TRBJ2-7; D may be TRBD2 (6 bases). V was cut by 0 bases and J by 2 bases, with 15 bases left in between. The CDR3 contains 16 residues. Per germline, CDR1 SGHTS and CDR2 YDEGEE. CDR3 DNA sequence: TGTGCCAGCAGCTTGGGCGGGACGGGGACGGCCTACGAGCAGTACTTC. Translated, it gives CASSLGGTGTAYEQYF.

This clonotype showed up many times. V gene TRBV28 combines with J gene TRBJ2-6; perhaps TRBD2 as D (6 bases). V lost 3 bases to trimming and J lost 1 base, with 16 bases between them. Looked up from germline, CDR1 is MDHEN and CDR2 is SYDVKM. The CDR3 has 18 amino acids. Here the CDR3 reads CASSLGRGERSGANVLTF. The CDR3 nucleotides read TGTGCCAGCAGTTTGGGACGCGGGGAAAGATCTGGGGCCAACGTCCTGACTTTC.

This clonotype was observed at least ten times. The chain is built from TRBV7-8 and TRBJ2-5, with D perhaps matching TRBD1 (5 bases). Germline values: CDR1 SGHVS, CDR2 FQNEAQ. V lost 1 base, J lost 2 bases, and 11 bases lay in between. This CDR3 region has 15 residues. Written as DNA, the CDR3 is TGTGCCAGCAGCTTAGACAGTCGACAGCAAGAGACCCAGTACTTC. It codes for CASSLDSRQQETQYF.

This clonotype appeared many times. This sequence joins TRBV24-1 and TRBJ2-1, with 7 bases fitting TRBD1. CDR1 is KGHDR and CDR2 is SFDVKD in the germline V gene. Trimming at V came to 1 base and at J to 7 bases, leaving 9 bases not matched to a gene. This CDR3 contains 16 residues. The CDR3: CATSDLVTGFENEQFF. The CDR3 DNA reads as TGTGCCACCAGTGATTTAGTGACAGGGTTTGAAAATGAGCAGTTCTTC.

This clonotype was picked up many times. The rearrangement uses TRBV6-4 and TRBJ2-3; TRBD2 aligns across 10 bases. Germline V gene sequence: CDR1 MRHNA, CDR2 SNTAGT. This CDR3 has 16 residues. Germline trimming cut 0 bases from V and 3 bases from J; bases unmatched to any gene: 3. The CDR3: CASSDSAGGPTDTQYF. The CDR3 DNA reads as TGTGCCAGCAGTGACTCAGCGGGAGGGCCGACAGATACGCAGTATTTT.

This clonotype was detected ten times or more. This chain links TRBV6-1 with TRBJ2-1, with TRBD2 matching 9 bases. J was trimmed by 4 bases and V by 8 bases; bases with no gene match: 9. Germline loops: CDR1 MNHNS, CDR2 SASEGT. This CDR3 has 15 amino acids. CDR3 residues: CASPKRGALYNEQFF. CDR3 bases: TGTGCCAGCCCCAAGCGGGGGGCACTATACAATGAGCAGTTCTTC.

This clonotype has at least ten counts. V gene TRBV28 combines with J gene TRBJ2-7; 7 nucleotides align to TRBD2. CDR3 length equals 14 residues. The J segment lost 1 base and the V segment lost 8 bases, leaving 8 bases of the junction unmatched. Germline V gene data show CDR1 as MDHEN and CDR2 as SYDVKM. CDR3 nucleotide sequence: TGTGCCAGCCGAATTCATAGCGGGTCCTACGAGCAGTACTTC. It yields the protein CASRIHSGSYEQYF.

This clonotype was counted at least ten times. The chain employs TRBV12-3 or TRBV12-4 and TRBJ2-7; 9 bases agree with TRBD1. The J segment lost 6 bases and the V segment lost 4 bases, leaving 4 bases of the junction unmatched. The CDR3 runs to 13 residues. The CDR3 is CASSSGQGAEQYF. As DNA, the CDR3 is TGTGCCAGCAGTTCGGGACAGGGAGCCGAGCAGTACTTC.

In its sample, this clonotype was seen many times. The V call is TRBV28, the J call TRBJ2-2; D remains ambiguous. The germline V gene encodes CDR1 MDHEN and CDR2 SYDVKM. The CDR3 is 17 residues long. V was trimmed by 2 bases and J by 6 bases, leaving 19 bases between them. The CDR3 region has the DNA TGTGCCAGCAGTTTAATGCAGTCCTCGGGTCGGGCCGGGGAGCTGTTTTTT. Protein product: CASSLMQSSGRAGELFF.

This clonotype occurred a few times. The junction shows a germline mismatch at one end, possibly a read error. The chain is built from TRBV6-2 or TRBV6-3 and TRBJ1-1; no clear D gene. The CDR3 covers 14 residues. Germline CDR1 and CDR2: MNHEY and SVGEGT. As DNA, the CDR3 is TGTGTCAGCAGCCGAAATACAGAGAACACTGAAGCTTTCTTT. Encoded protein: CVSSRNTENTEAFF.

In its sample, this clonotype ranks as medium-sized. V gene TRBV27 combines with J gene TRBJ2-2; 12 bases align to TRBD2. CDR1 is MNHEY and CDR2 is SMNVEV in the germline V gene (reference sequence). The junction had 4 bases not matched to a gene; V was cut back by 5 bases and J by 0 bases. CDR3 size: 17 residues. CDR3 region: CASSPTSGGPNTGELFF. The DNA for the CDR3 is TGTGCCAGCAGTCCGACTAGCGGGGGCCCGAACACCGGGGAGCTGTTTTTT.

The chain has TRBV15 and TRBJ1-2; D is ambiguous. V gave up 0 bases and J gave up 8 bases, with 16 bases separating them. Germline CDR1 and CDR2: LNHNV and YYDKDF (reference sequence). The CDR3 runs 15 residues. The CDR3 bases are TGTGCCACCAGCAGAGATGTGGGCCCCAATGGGGGCTACACCTTC. As protein: CATSRDVGPNGGYTF.

Ten or more counts support this clonotype. J is TRBJ2-1 and V is TRBV6-2 or TRBV6-3; weak D call: TRBD2 (6 bases). Looked up from germline, CDR1 is MNHEY and CDR2 is SVGEGT. This CDR3 comprises 13 residues. Trimming removed 5 bases at V and 8 bases at J, with 13 bases between. The chain's CDR3 is CASSLANADEQFF. Written as DNA, the CDR3 is TGTGCCAGCAGTCTAGCGAATGCGGATGAGCAGTTCTTC.